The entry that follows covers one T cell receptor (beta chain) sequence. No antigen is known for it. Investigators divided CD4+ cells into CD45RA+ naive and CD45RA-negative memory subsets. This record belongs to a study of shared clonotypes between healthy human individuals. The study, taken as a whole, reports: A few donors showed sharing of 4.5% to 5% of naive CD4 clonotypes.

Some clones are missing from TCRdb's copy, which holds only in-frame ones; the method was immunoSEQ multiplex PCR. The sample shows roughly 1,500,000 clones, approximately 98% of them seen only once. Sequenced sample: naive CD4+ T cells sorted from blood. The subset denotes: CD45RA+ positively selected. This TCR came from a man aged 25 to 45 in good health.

The DNA of the CDR3 is TGCGCCAGCAGCTATGACATGAGCTCCTACGAGCAGTACTTC. Translation: CASSYDMSSYEQYF. This chain uses TRBV5-1 with TRBJ2-7; D unclear. V lost 3 bases and J 0 bases, leaving 10 bases between the germline ends. Germline V lookup: CDR1 SGHRS, CDR2 YFSETQ. CDR3 size: 14 residues.